Shown below are 16 T cell receptor beta chains from a single sample sequenced in a study of CD4+ T cells in melanoma. Profiled with immunoSEQ multiplex PCR; TCRdb holds only in-frame clones, not every one. The sample contains approximately 7,000 clones, about three fifths of which appear only once. Material for sequencing was cells from a culture (not recorded whether cultured in vitro). The origin of the receptors is a human donor with melanoma.

J is TRBJ1-1 and V is TRBV5-1, with TRBD1 matching over 9 bases. V shed 4 bases, J shed 5 bases, and the junction held 6 bases outside the gene matches. Germline V gene sequence: CDR1 SGHRS, CDR2 YFSETQ. The CDR3 is 14 residues long. The CDR3: CASSADRGRTEAFF. CDR3 DNA sequence: TGCGCCAGCAGCGCGGACAGGGGAAGAACTGAAGCTTTCTTT.

The chain uses TRBV24-1 and TRBJ2-3, with D maybe TRBD1 (5 bases). The CDR3 loop spans 15 amino acids. Germline CDR1 KGHDR, CDR2 SFDVKD. Trimming cost V 4 bases and J 2 bases, with 12 bases left between them. The CDR3 loop is CATSEGDRFTDTQYF. The CDR3 DNA reads TGTGCCACCAGTGAGGGCGACAGATTCACAGATACGCAGTATTTT.

The gene calls are TRBV30 and TRBJ2-1, with a possible D match to TRBD1 (5 bases). The V gene lost 3 bases and the J gene lost 0 bases, with 9 bases spanning the gap. The length of the CDR3 is 14 residues. CDR1 and CDR2 from the germline V gene are GTSNPN and SVGIG (reference sequence). The CDR3 DNA is TGTGCCTGGAGACAGGAGTTCTCCTACAATGAGCAGTTCTTC. Translating it yields CAWRQEFSYNEQFF.

This clone came up a few times. This chain connects TRBV27 to TRBJ1-2, with 7 bases identical to TRBD1. The CDR3 has 13 amino acids. CDR1 is MNHEY, CDR2 SMNVEV, per germline (reference sequence). The V and J ends lost 2 bases and 6 bases, in that order; junction bases with no gene match: 3. The CDR3 nucleotides are TGTGCCAGCAGTTTAAACAGGGGAGATGGCTACACCTTC. It yields the protein CASSLNRGDGYTF.

V and J are TRBV2 and TRBJ2-3; D may be TRBD1 or TRBD2 (6 bases each). CDR3 length: 14 amino acids. V shed 7 bases and J shed 1 base, with 12 bases lying between them. The germline CDR1 and CDR2 sequences are SNHLY and FYNNEI. CDR3 sequence reads: CASMGGAGTDTQYF. The CDR3 nucleotides are TGTGCCAGCATGGGGGGCGCAGGCACAGATACGCAGTATTTT.

In its sample, this clone ranks as medium-sized. The V gene is TRBV29-1, the J gene TRBJ1-2; TRBD1 matches at 8 bases. The length of the CDR3 is 13 residues. With 4 bases clipped from V and 4 bases from J, the junction kept 5 bases outside the gene matches. Per the germline V gene, CDR1 is SQVTM and CDR2 is ANQGSEA. In nucleotides, the CDR3 is TGCAGCGTTGTGGGACAGGATGGCTATGGCTACACCTTC. This gives the protein CSVVGQDGYGYTF.

This clone was seen a few times. The chain joins TRBV4-1 to TRBJ2-7, with D possibly TRBD2 on 6 matching bases. CDR1 MGHRA and CDR2 YSYEKL come from the germline V gene. Trimming pared 1 base from V and 1 base from J, leaving 14 bases between. The CDR3 sequence is 16 residues long. CDR3: CASSQVLADISYEQYF. The CDR3, as DNA: TGCGCCAGCAGCCAAGTTTTAGCGGACATTTCCTACGAGCAGTACTTC.

This clone was seen a few times. The chain recombines TRBV6-5 with TRBJ1-1; 7 nucleotides line up with TRBD1. With V trimmed by 7 bases and J by 4 bases, 12 bases remained unmatched. Germline V gene lookup returns CDR1 MNHEY and CDR2 SVGAGI. The CDR3 runs to 15 residues. The CDR3 coding sequence is TGTGCCAGCAAACTCAGGACAGGACGGGGCACTGAAGCTTTCTTT. Translation: CASKLRTGRGTEAFF.

The V gene is TRBV11-2, the J gene TRBJ2-7, with TRBD2 matching 12 bases. J lost 2 bases, V lost 5 bases, and 4 bases had no gene match. The CDR3 length is 15 residues. Germline V gene lookup returns CDR1 SGHAT and CDR2 FQNNGV. The CDR3 DNA follows: TGTGCCAGCAGCCAGACTAGCGGGGGTACCTACGAGCAGTACTTC. It codes for CASSQTSGGTYEQYF.

The chain recombines TRBV7-2 with TRBJ2-5, with D tentatively TRBD1 (6 bases). Germline assignment: CDR1 SGHTA and CDR2 FQGNSA. This CDR3 has 14 amino acids. V dropped 5 bases and J dropped 5 bases, with 15 bases sitting between them. The CDR3 DNA reads TGTGCCAGCAGCCAAAGGACAGCCCGGGAGACCCAGTACTTC. Translation gives CASSQRTARETQYF.

The V call is TRBV3-1 (or the pseudogene TRBV3-2), the J call TRBJ2-7; D is tentatively TRBD1 or TRBD2 (5 bases each). This CDR3 contains 14 residues. Deletions cut 3 bases from V and 4 bases from J, with 13 bases between. Germline assignment: CDR1 LGHDT and CDR2 YNNKEL (reference sequence). The CDR3 spells CASSQGPQGYEQYF. DNA for the CDR3: TGTGCCAGCAGCCAGGGACCGCAAGGTTACGAGCAGTACTTC.

The chain carries TRBV5-5 and TRBJ2-5; 10 bases are a match to TRBD2. The J segment lost 2 bases and the V segment lost 2 bases, leaving 6 bases of the junction unmatched. This CDR3 is 16 amino acids long. CDR1 and CDR2 (germline): SGHKS, YYEKEE (reference sequence). Here the CDR3 reads CASSFFVAGGQETQYF. In nucleotides, the CDR3 is TGTGCCAGCAGCTTCTTCGTAGCGGGGGGACAAGAGACCCAGTACTTC. Full variable domain (outside the CDR3, taken from reference TRBV5-5 and TRBJ2-5): DAGVTQSPTHLIKTRGQQVTLRCSPISGHKSVSWYQQVLGQGPQFIFQYYEKEERGRGNFPDRFSARQFPNYSSELNVNALLLGDSALYLCASSFFVAGGQETQYFGPGTRLLVL.

There are a few counts of this clone. This rearrangement joins TRBV11-2 to TRBJ2-5, with D perhaps TRBD2 (6 bases). The germline V gene encodes CDR1 SGHAT and CDR2 FQNNGV. This CDR3 has 16 amino acids. With 1 base removed from V and 0 bases from J, the gap between germline ends came to 12 bases. DNA for the CDR3: TGTGCCAGCAGCTTAGTCAGGAGGGCGTACCAAGAGACCCAGTACTTC. Residues: CASSLVRRAYQETQYF.

The chain employs TRBV7-8 and TRBJ1-2; the D gene is possibly TRBD1 (6 bases). Germline V gives CDR1 SGHVS, CDR2 FQNEAQ. This CDR3 comprises 16 residues. Trimming took off 0 bases at V and 6 bases at J, with 17 bases between the two ends. In DNA, the CDR3 is TGTGCCAGCAGCTTAGCGCTTAGAGACAGGTTAAATGGCTACACCTTC. This translates into CASSLALRDRLNGYTF.

This clone came up once. The CDR3 protein is CASSIAISTDTQYF. The DNA of the CDR3 is TGTGCCAGCAGTATAGCCATTAGCACAGATACGCAGTATTTT. V usage is TRBV2 and J usage is TRBJ2-3; D gene unclear. This CDR3 contains 14 residues. Per germline, CDR1 SNHLY and CDR2 FYNNEI. The V end was cut by 5 bases, the J end by 0 bases, with 9 bases between.

Within the sample, this clone is medium-sized. The V gene is TRBV13, the J gene TRBJ2-5, with unresolved D. This CDR3 has 15 residues. CDR1 and CDR2 from the germline V gene are PRHDT and FYEKMQ (reference sequence). V was pared by 5 bases and J by 2 bases, with 15 bases between. The CDR3: CASSTRLGTQETQYF. CDR3 bases: TGTGCCAGCAGCACCCGACTGGGAACACAAGAGACCCAGTACTTC. The variable domain in full, with the rest retrieved from reference TRBV13 and TRBJ2-5, is AAGVIQSPRHLIKEKRETATLKCYPIPRHDTVYWYQQGPGQDPQFLISFYEKMQSDKGSIPDRFSAQQFSDYHSELNMSSLELGDSALYFCASSTRLGTQETQYFGPGTRLLVL.